Sequencing of this T cell receptor (beta chain) was carried out in a study of T cell responses to AZD1222 COVID-19 vaccine. Overall study results and limits: Recipients of AZD1222 seropositive at baseline numbered only five or six. The donor cohort was predominantly white British with a female majority, and clonal diversity may have been underestimated.

Generated by immunoSEQ multiplex PCR, the TCRdb table keeps only in-frame clones and is missing some. The table includes about 150,000 clones, about nine tenths detected once. This clone was seen only once. Its cognate antigen is unknown. Germline CDR1 reads MNHEY; CDR2 reads SVGAGI. The CDR3 is made up of 13 amino acids. Trimming cost V 8 bases and J 1 base, with 9 bases left between them. This TCR was recovered from an adult in good health. The material sequenced was peripheral blood, taken on day 0 of AZD1222 vaccination. The V call is TRBV6-5, the J call TRBJ1-3; weak D call: TRBD1 (5 bases). CDR3 sequence (DNA): TGTGCCAGCTCCGGGACGTCTGGAAACACCATATATTTT. Its protein product is CASSGTSGNTIYF.